This T cell receptor (beta chain) was found in a study of shared clonotypes between healthy human individuals (dated by TCRdb to 2020 to 2021). Study-level background: Three men and two women, aged 18 to 49 years, made up the cohort. For each donor, CD4 naive and CD4 memory were each run on three plates, CD8 naive on two plates, and CD8 memory on one plate. To estimate repertoire size and how much clonotype sharing occurs between individuals, the study deeply sequenced the blood TCR repertoires of roughly 5 healthy adults. Libraries were prepared and TCR repertoires were sequenced by different laboratories using diverse techniques, in order to increase sequencing depth and limit assay-specific biases. Between about 0.85 and 9.5 billion PBMCs per donor were obtained by leukapheresis. Broad study findings and their caveats: About 5% of naive CD4, roughly 3.6% of naive CD8, 2% to 2.5% of memory CD4, and around 0.4% of memory CD8 clonotypes were shared across four donors. Pairwise subsampling led to the expectation that sequencing depth would affect the degree of clonotype sharing among donors. Naive subsets generally had larger estimated clonotype richness than memory subsets. Compared with non-shared clonotypes, the clonotypes found in all four sorted-subset donors had higher generation probabilities. Sampling was restricted to blood, and TCR repertoires in tissues likely differ from the TCR repertoires found in blood. Even with the large sequencing depth, rarefaction of the sorted-subset datasets indicated that sequencing was incomplete. Because the study included only a small number of donors, the genetic and exposure-history diversity represented was limited.

The donors were healthy, HIV-negative adults who had no recently reported acute infections or vaccinations. Every donor was a Caucasian adult living in Nashville, Tennessee, USA. CD4+ T cells were enriched through magnetic negative selection, after which naive cells were positively selected on CD45RA and the remaining negative fraction served as the memory subset. After blood collection by leukapheresis, PBMCs were isolated using Ficoll-Histopaque density gradient centrifugation and then cryopreserved in the vapor phase of liquid nitrogen. Analytical flow cytometry was used to check the purity and quantity of every magnetically sorted T cell population. Each sorted fraction had its genomic DNA isolated and then quantified by UV absorbance on a Nanodrop 2000c. TCR CDR3 regions were amplified from genomic DNA by multiplex PCR using the deep immunoSEQ assay. Genomic DNA extracted from each cell subset was distributed evenly over all wells of several immunoSEQ 96-well plates, and each plate served as one replicate. For sorted subsets, around 0.2 ug of genomic DNA, equivalent to roughly 33,000 T cell genomes, went into each replicate PCR. Purified libraries were measured with a Qubit 3.0 fluorometer, size-checked on a Bioanalyzer 2100, and measured again with the KAPA Library Quantification kit. Every immunoSEQ 96-well plate was sequenced on a dedicated single-read 150-cycle Illumina NextSeq 550 flow cell. In the source study's methods: The immunoSEQ output contained only junctional sequences without quality scores, so filtering could not match that applied to full-length reads. Sequences were annotated with PyIR, a Python wrapper for IgBLAST v1.9, and V/J genes and CDR3 were assigned using IMGT germline references. Any read was removed if the V/J assignment was weak (E-value above 1e-6), the CDR3 was missing, or the read contained stop codons, out-of-frame junctions, or ambiguous translated residues. A V3J clonotype was defined by an identical inferred V gene, J gene, and CDR3 amino acid sequence. The percentage overlap between two repertoires was calculated by dividing the number of shared unique clonotypes by the size of the smaller repertoire. Repertoire richness was assessed with RTK rarefaction, the Chao1 estimator, and Recon v2.1 estimates of unobserved clonotypes. For all TCRbeta clonotypes obtained by the gDNA method from a few donors, generation probabilities were computed with OLGA. TCRdb mirrors the immuneACCESS table, restricted to in-frame sequences. Some clones are absent from its copies; in checked studies, under half trace to an unresolved V gene, and the reason for the others is unknown. D and trimming come from the DNA, and the V and J calls and clone size come from that table. This sample lists roughly 1,100,000 clones; under 80% were detected once. Approximately 1.5% of the sample is taken by the ten largest.

Trimming removed 0 bases from V and 7 bases from J, leaving 13 bases between the germline ends. The CDR3 measures 15 amino acids from cysteine to phenylalanine. Only the CDR3 part of the read is kept: 45 bases, read in frame from the first base. CDR1 and CDR2, looked up from the germline V gene (reference sequence), are MNHNY and SVGAGI. In the case of this clone: Its antigen is still unknown. No base quality information exists; no much larger clone differs at one position.

The material sequenced was memory CD4+ T cells sorted from blood. Read against the paper, the sample's cell subset or site label means: CD45RA-negative fraction. This receptor was taken from a young man in good health. The chain is encoded by TRBV6-6 joined to TRBJ1-3; TRBD1 is perhaps the D gene, given 5 matching bases. The sequence in DNA is TGTGCCAGCAGTTACTCCAGGGATGCGTTGAACACCATATATTTT. Its protein reads: CASSYSRDALNTIYF.